Presented here are 5 T cell receptor beta chains from one specimen sequenced in a study of blood T cell repertoires in COVID-19. Profiled with immunoSEQ multiplex PCR; TCRdb holds only in-frame clones, not every one. Seen here are some 320,000 clones, 90% observed once, and the top ten hold 2% to 3%. Specimen: PBMCs or T cells enriched from blood (not recorded which). The origin of the receptors is a man in his sixties who had recovered from COVID-19.

V usage is TRBV7-8 and J usage is TRBJ2-1; TRBD2 agrees at 10 bases. The CDR3 is made up of 15 amino acids. CDR1 is SGHVS, CDR2 FQNEAQ, per germline. The trim removed 1 base at V and 8 bases at J, leaving 5 bases unmatched. This chain's CDR3 is CASSLGSSGSYEQFF. The CDR3 nucleotides read TGTGCCAGCAGCTTAGGTTCTAGCGGGAGCTATGAGCAGTTCTTC.

V and J are TRBV7-9 and TRBJ2-3; D might be TRBD1 (5 bases). The CDR3 loop spans 15 amino acids. The germline V and J ends were trimmed by 2 bases and 4 bases, with 13 bases remaining between them. CDR1 is SEHNR and CDR2 is FQNEAQ in the germline V gene (reference sequence). CDR3 region: CASSLTTDRPDTQYF. The CDR3 DNA follows: TGTGCCAGCAGCTTAACAACAGACAGACCAGATACGCAGTATTTT.

The CDR3 reads CASSQAQANYGYTF. The CDR3 DNA follows: TGCGCCAGCAGCCAAGCGCAGGCTAACTATGGCTACACCTTC. The chain uses TRBV4-3 and TRBJ1-2; D unclear. Germline-derived CDR1 and CDR2 are LGHNA and YSLEER. Trimming took 1 base from V and 0 from J, leaving 6 bases between them. There are 14 residues in the CDR3.

The CDR3 nucleotides are TGTGCCAGCAGCCGATATCGAGAAACGAACACTGAAGCTTTCTTT. Its translation is CASSRYRETNTEAFF. The chain is built from TRBV9 and TRBJ1-1, with D unclear. The germline V gene encodes CDR1 SGDLS and CDR2 YYNGEE. V dropped 4 bases and J dropped 1 base, with 14 bases sitting between them. The CDR3 has 15 amino acids.

Regarding this clone: Mismatch with germline at one junction end may stem from a read error. The J gene is TRBJ1-2, the V gene TRBV28; 7 nucleotides agree with TRBD1. In germline, CDR1 is MDHEN, CDR2 SYDVKM. The CDR3 has 11 amino acids. DNA of the CDR3: TGTGCCAGCAGTTTAAGGGGGCAGGCCAACTTC. This translates into CASSLRGQANF.